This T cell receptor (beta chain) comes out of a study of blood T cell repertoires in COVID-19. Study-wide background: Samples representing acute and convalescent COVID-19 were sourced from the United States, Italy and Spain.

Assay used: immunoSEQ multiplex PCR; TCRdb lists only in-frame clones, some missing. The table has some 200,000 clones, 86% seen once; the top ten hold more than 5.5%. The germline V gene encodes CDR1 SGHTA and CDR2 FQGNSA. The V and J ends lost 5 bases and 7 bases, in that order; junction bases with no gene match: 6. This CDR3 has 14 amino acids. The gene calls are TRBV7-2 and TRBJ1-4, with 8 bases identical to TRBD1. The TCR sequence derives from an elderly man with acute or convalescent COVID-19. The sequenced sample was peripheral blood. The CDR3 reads CASSKATGVEKLFF. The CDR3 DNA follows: TGTGCCAGCAGCAAGGCGACAGGGGTTGAAAAACTGTTTTTT.